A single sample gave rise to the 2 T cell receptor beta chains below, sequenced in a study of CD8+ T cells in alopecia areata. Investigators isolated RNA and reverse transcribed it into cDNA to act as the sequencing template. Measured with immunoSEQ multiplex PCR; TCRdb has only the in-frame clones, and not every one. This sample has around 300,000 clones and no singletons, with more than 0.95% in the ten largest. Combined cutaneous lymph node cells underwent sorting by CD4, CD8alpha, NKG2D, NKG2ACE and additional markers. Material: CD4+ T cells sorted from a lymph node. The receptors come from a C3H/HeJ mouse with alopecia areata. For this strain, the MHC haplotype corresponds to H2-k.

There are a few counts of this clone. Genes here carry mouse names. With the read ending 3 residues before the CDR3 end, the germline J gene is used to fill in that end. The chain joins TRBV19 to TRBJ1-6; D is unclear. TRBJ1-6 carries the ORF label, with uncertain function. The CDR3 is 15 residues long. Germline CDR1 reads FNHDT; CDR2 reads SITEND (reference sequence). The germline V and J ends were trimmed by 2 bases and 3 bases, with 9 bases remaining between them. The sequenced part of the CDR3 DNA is TGTGCCAGCAGTATTGGGGTACTCTATAATTCGCCC. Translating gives CASSIGVLYNSP. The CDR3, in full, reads CASSIGVLYNSPLYF.

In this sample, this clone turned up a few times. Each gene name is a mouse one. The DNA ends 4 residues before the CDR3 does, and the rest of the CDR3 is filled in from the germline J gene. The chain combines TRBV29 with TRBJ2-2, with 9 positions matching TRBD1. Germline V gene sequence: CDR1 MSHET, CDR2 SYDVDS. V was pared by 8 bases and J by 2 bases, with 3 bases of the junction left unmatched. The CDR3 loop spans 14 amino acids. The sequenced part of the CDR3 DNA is TGTGCTAGCTACAGGGGGCGGAACACCGGG. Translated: CASYRGRNTG. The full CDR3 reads CASYRGRNTGQLYF.